This entry features one TCR beta chain sequence. Sample time point: sample taken at primary tumor resection. Whole RNA was taken from tumor, nontumor lung or frozen PBMC; it was then sequenced unsorted. Germline values: CDR1 MNHNS, CDR2 SASEGT. This CDR3 spans 15 amino acids. V gave up 4 bases and J gave up 4 bases; unmatched junction bases: 8. This sample was taken from a study of spatial heterogeneity in lung cancer. MiXCR, applied by TCRdb to the 5' RACE reads, yields one record per CDR3 protein. The sample includes 30,000 to 40,000 distinct CDR3 sequences, 5.2% of them seen just once. The TCR was taken from a female donor with early-stage non-small cell lung cancer. The source material was PBMCs, sampled at surgery. The chain has TRBV6-1 and TRBJ1-2; the match to TRBD1 covers 8 bases. The CDR3 sequence: CASSAPDRALYGYTF. The CDR3 DNA is TGTGCCAGCAGTGCCCCGGACAGGGCGCTCTATGGCTACACCTTC.